The clone carrying this T cell receptor beta chain appeared a few times. The antigen is not known. Researchers made TCR beta libraries by using iRepertoire HTBI primers and running Arm-PCR on CDR3 regions. MiXCR, applied by TCRdb to the multiplex PCR reads, yields one record per CDR3 protein. The sample records hundreds of thousands of distinct CDR3 sequences, about 16% being singletons. The germline CDR1 and CDR2 sequences are LGHDT and YNNKEL (reference sequence). V dropped 7 bases and J dropped 8 bases, with 11 bases sitting between them. The CDR3 is 11 residues long. This sample was included in a study of regulatory T cells in long-lasting Graves disease. Points from the study as a whole: Patients with persistent disease showed a bias toward TRBV28, TRBJ1-2 and TRBJ2-5.

Time point here: newly diagnosed GD, antithyroid drugs for less than 3 months. Generation of the TCR library employed RNA extracted from PBMCs. The same sample was also used in a study of T cells in Graves' hyperthyroidism and ophthalmopathy. That paper notes: Carried out on the TCR CDR3, a first-round RT-PCR used the HTBI primer set. Ophthalmopathy was told apart from stable hyperthyroidism by a 13 V-J model.

The sequence was collected from a young woman with Graves disease. This rearrangement joins TRBV3-1 to TRBJ2-5; D might be TRBD1 (5 bases). Sequencing used peripheral blood mononuclear cells (PBMCs), obtained at new diagnosis, from a patient treated with antithyroid drugs. CDR3 nucleotide sequence: TGTGCCAGCAACCTGGGGCCAACCCAGTACTTC. As protein: CASNLGPTQYF.